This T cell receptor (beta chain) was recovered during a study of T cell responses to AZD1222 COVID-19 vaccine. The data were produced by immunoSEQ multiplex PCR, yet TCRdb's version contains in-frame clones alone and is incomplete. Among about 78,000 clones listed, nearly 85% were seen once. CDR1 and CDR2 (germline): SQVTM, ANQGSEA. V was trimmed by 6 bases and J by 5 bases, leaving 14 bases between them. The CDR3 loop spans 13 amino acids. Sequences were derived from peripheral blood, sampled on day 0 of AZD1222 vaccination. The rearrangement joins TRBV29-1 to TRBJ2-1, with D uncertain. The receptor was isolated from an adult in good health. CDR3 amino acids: CSVPGLGNNEQFF. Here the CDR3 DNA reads TGCAGCGTCCCCGGGCTGGGGAACAATGAGCAGTTCTTC.